These T cell receptor beta chains were read from a single sample in a study of patients and donors after allogeneic stem cell transplantation. Using its own MiXCR run on the RT-PCR reads, TCRdb lists one record per CDR3 protein. This table has 920,000 or so distinct CDR3 sequences, roughly 18% appearing once. The source material was blood, either unsorted or a sorted T cell fraction (not recorded which). These receptor sequences come from a human donor who was either an allogeneic HSCT recipient or a stem cell or donor lymphocyte infusion donor (not recorded which). It is not recorded whose cells these are; they may come from a transplant donor. The CDR3 runs from the conserved cysteine through the conserved F or W. The D gene is left open where the match is weak. Some rows mark clone size as missing; the rest say once, few, many or name a class of expanded clone.

abundance	j_gene	d_gene	v_gene	CDR3aa	CDR3nt
many	TRBJ1-6	NA	TRBV9	CASSVASSYNSPLHF	TGTGCCAGCAGCGTAGCCAGCTCCTATAATTCACCCCTCCACTTT
few	TRBJ2-2	TRBD2	TRBV5-1	CASSSNLAVLNTGELFF	TGCGCCAGCAGCTCGAACCTAGCGGTACTCAACACCGGGGAGCTGTTTTTT
few	TRBJ2-7	NA	TRBV20-1	CSARGTKSEQYF	TGCAGTGCTAGAGGGACCAAAAGCGAGCAGTACTTC
few	TRBJ2-1	TRBD1	TRBV9	CASSERGQGYNEQFF	TGTGCCAGCAGCGAGAGGGGACAGGGTTACAATGAGCAGTTCTTC
few	TRBJ1-5	NA	TRBV4-1	CASSPAASSNQPQHF	TGCGCCAGCAGCCCAGCGGCTTCAAGCAATCAGCCCCAGCATTTT
few	TRBJ2-7	NA	TRBV20-1	CSAERDPQLYEQYF	TGCAGTGCTGAACGGGACCCTCAACTCTACGAGCAGTACTTC
few	TRBJ2-1	TRBD2	TRBV6-1	CASSPTLAGFNEQFF	TGTGCCAGCAGTCCCACCCTAGCGGGCTTCAATGAGCAGTTCTTC
NA	TRBJ1-1	NA	TRBV4-2	CASSQEGQGTFYEAFF	TGTGCCAGCAGCCAAGAGGGGCAGGGAACCTTTTATGAAGCTTTCTTT
NA	TRBJ1-1	NA	TRBV7-3	CASSSGGGANSEAFF	TGTGCCAGCAGCTCTGGAGGGGGGGCTAACTCTGAAGCTTTCTTT
few	TRBJ1-5	NA	TRBV6-4	CASSVRLPDDSQHF	TGTGCCAGCAGTGTTCGACTCCCGGACGATTCCCAGCATTTT
NA	TRBJ1-5	TRBD1	TRBV18	CASSPPGTVNQPQHF	TGTGCCAGCTCACCACCGGGGACAGTTAATCAGCCCCAGCATTTT
NA	TRBJ2-5	TRBD2	TRBV7-3	CASSLGSGRGETQYF	TGTGCCAGCAGCTTGGGTAGCGGGAGAGGTGAGACCCAGTACTTC
NA	TRBJ1-2	TRBD1	TRBV30	CACPPSGQGYGYTF	TGTGCCTGCCCCCCGTCAGGACAGGGCTATGGCTACACCTTC
many	TRBJ2-3	NA	TRBV10-3	CAISAGTDTQYF	TGTGCCATTTCCGCAGGGACGGATACGCAGTATTTT
NA	TRBJ2-2	TRBD2	TRBV11-2	CASSLRGGGTMNTGELFF	TGTGCCAGCAGCTTACGGGGGGGAGGGACCATGAACACCGGGGAGCTGTTTTTT
few	TRBJ1-3	TRBD1	TRBV20-1	CSAGQGVGNTIYF	TGCAGTGCTGGGCAGGGGGTGGGAAACACCATATATTTT
NA	TRBJ2-5	TRBD2	TRBV20-1	CSARDIAGGRETQYF	TGCAGTGCTAGAGATATTGCGGGGGGGCGAGAGACCCAGTACTTC
NA	TRBJ1-1	NA	TRBV5-1	CASSLSLVNTEAFF	TGCGCCAGCAGCCTCTCCTTGGTGAACACTGAAGCTTTCTTT
many	TRBJ1-2	NA	TRBV12-3/TRBV12-4	CASSLTGYNGYTF	TGTGCCAGCAGTCTGACAGGTTATAATGGCTACACCTTC
NA	TRBJ1-2	NA	TRBV4-1	CASSQEWGWSKYGYTF	TGCGCCAGCAGCCAAGAATGGGGATGGTCGAAGTATGGCTACACCTTC
NA	TRBJ2-7	TRBD2	TRBV20-1	CSARGARGGTYEQYF	TGCAGTGCTAGAGGGGCCCGGGGAGGGACCTACGAGCAGTACTTC
NA	TRBJ2-3	NA	TRBV12-3/TRBV12-4	CASSRTSTGPSTDTQYF	TGTGCCAGCAGCCGAACCTCGACTGGACCAAGCACAGATACGCAGTATTTT
NA	TRBJ2-5	NA	TRBV5-5	CASSLAVNTRETQYF	TGTGCCAGCAGCTTGGCAGTGAACACCAGAGAGACCCAGTACTTC
once	TRBJ2-5	NA	TRBV5-4	CASSSAFGARVETQYF	TGTGCCAGCAGCTCGGCGTTTGGGGCCAGGGTAGAGACCCAGTACTTC
few	TRBJ2-5	NA	TRBV5-4	CASSDPGAAETQYF	TGTGCCAGCAGCGACCCGGGGGCAGCAGAGACCCAGTACTTC
NA	TRBJ1-6	TRBD1	TRBV30	CACGGTGYNSPLHF	TGTGCCTGTGGAGGGACAGGGTATAATTCACCCCTCCACTTT
many	TRBJ2-1	TRBD1	TRBV20-1	CSARGQGVSNEQFF	TGCAGTGCTAGAGGACAGGGGGTTAGTAATGAGCAGTTCTTC
few	TRBJ2-5	NA	TRBV13	CASSHRDVQETQYF	TGTGCCAGCAGCCACCGGGACGTCCAAGAGACCCAGTACTTC
few	TRBJ2-7	NA	TRBV2	CASSENLHEQYF	TGTGCCAGCAGTGAAAACCTCCACGAGCAGTACTTC
NA	TRBJ1-5	TRBD1	TRBV5-1	CASSVGTGRGQPQHF	TGCGCCAGCAGCGTAGGGACAGGGAGGGGGCAGCCCCAGCATTTT
few	TRBJ1-1	TRBD1	TRBV12-3/TRBV12-4	CASSPDRVRAFF	TGTGCCAGCAGTCCGGACAGGGTTCGGGCTTTCTTT
many	TRBJ2-1	NA	TRBV4-3	CASSQDRRSYNEQFF	TGCGCCAGCAGCCAAGACAGGAGGTCCTACAATGAGCAGTTCTTC
NA	TRBJ2-7	NA	TRBV4-1	CASSQGLKGSYEQYF	TGCGCCAGCAGCCAAGGATTGAAGGGATCCTACGAGCAGTACTTC
NA	TRBJ2-3	TRBD2	TRBV20-1	CSAKGSGGVTDTQYF	TGCAGTGCCAAGGGTAGCGGGGGCGTCACAGATACGCAGTATTTT
NA	TRBJ1-5	NA	TRBV12-3/TRBV12-4	CASKSSRSRQPQHF	TGTGCCAGCAAGTCATCCAGAAGCAGGCAGCCCCAGCATTTT
NA	TRBJ2-7	TRBD1	TRBV6-1	CASSQAGQGKIRYEQYF	TGTGCCAGCAGTCAGGCGGGACAGGGAAAAATCAGATACGAGCAGTACTTC